These 24 T cell receptor beta chains came from one sample sequenced in a study of T cells in Graves' hyperthyroidism and ophthalmopathy. TCR beta CDR3 regions were amplified from RNA. Carried out on the TCR CDR3, a first-round RT-PCR used the HTBI primer set. TCRdb reprocessed the multiplex PCR reads with MiXCR, giving one entry per CDR3 protein. The sample yields about 290,000 distinct CDR3 sequences, about an eighth seen once. The sample consisted of blood. The receptors here all came from a woman in her 30s with Graves' hyperthyroidism that later progressed to Graves' ophthalmopathy.

Ten or more counts support this clonotype. The V call is TRBV4-1, the J call TRBJ1-5; D unresolved. Germline assignment: CDR1 MGHRA and CDR2 YSYEKL. Between the trimmed V and J ends, which lost 3 bases and 0 bases, there was a span of 12 bases. CDR3 length: 16 amino acids. CDR3: CASSHIGPDSNQPQHF. In DNA form, the CDR3 reads TGCGCCAGCAGCCACATAGGACCGGATAGCAATCAGCCCCAGCATTTT.

Many counts were recorded for this clonotype. The rearrangement uses TRBV27 and TRBJ2-1, with TRBD2 identical over 10 bases. The CDR3 runs 15 residues. The junction had 10 bases not matched to a gene; V was cut back by 5 bases and J by 9 bases. CDR1 is MNHEY, CDR2 SMNVEV, per germline (reference sequence). The CDR3 reads CASSPSGSPEGEQFF. The CDR3 coding sequence is TGTGCCAGCAGTCCTAGCGGGAGCCCGGAGGGTGAGCAGTTCTTC.

This clonotype was observed once. This chain links TRBV3-1 with TRBJ2-1, with 16 bases aligning to TRBD2. Trimming cost V 3 bases and J 5 bases; bases outside gene matches: 7. This CDR3 is built from 18 residues. In germline, CDR1 is LGHDT, CDR2 YNNKEL (reference sequence). CDR3 nucleotide sequence: TGTGCCAGCAGCCACACCGGGACTAGCGGGGGGGCAAACAATGAGCAGTTCTTC. Amino acid sequence: CASSHTGTSGGANNEQFF.

This clonotype was counted ten times or more. The chain links TRBV7-3 to TRBJ2-2, with D hard to call. The germline V and J ends were trimmed by 5 bases and 6 bases, with 13 bases remaining between them. The CDR3 runs to 14 residues. CDR1 and CDR2 (germline): SGHTA, FQGTGA. The CDR3, as DNA: TGTGCCAGCAGCACCCTTAGCCAGCCCGGGGAGCTGTTTTTT. Protein sequence: CASSTLSQPGELFF. The full variable domain, its missing parts supplied by reference TRBV7-3 and TRBJ2-2, is GAGVSQTPSNKVTEKGKYVELRCDPISGHTALYWYRQSLGQGPEFLIYFQGTGAADDSGLPNDRFFAVRPEGSVSTLKIQRTERGDSAVYLCASSTLSQPGELFFGEGSRLTVL.

This sequence joins TRBV6-2 or TRBV6-3 and TRBJ2-2, with D perhaps TRBD2 (6 bases). There are 19 residues in the CDR3. Germline assignment: CDR1 MNHEY and CDR2 SVGEGT. V was shortened by 9 bases and J by 0 bases, with 26 bases between the two germline ends. The CDR3 sequence: CARRSGRGSRPPNTGELFF. DNA for the CDR3: TGTGCCAGGCGATCCGGGAGAGGTAGCCGCCCGCCGAACACCGGGGAGCTGTTTTTT.

In its sample, this clonotype was seen many times. The chain has TRBV5-8 and TRBJ2-7, with D possibly TRBD2 on 6 matching bases. The CDR3 is made up of 12 amino acids. CDR1 and CDR2 (germline): SGHTS, YDEGEE. Between the trimmed V and J ends, which lost 0 bases and 7 bases, there was a span of 8 bases. The CDR3 bases are TGTGCCAGCAGCTTGGCGGGAGAAGAGCAGTACTTC. Translation: CASSLAGEEQYF.

The chain couples TRBV18 to TRBJ2-1; 13 bases are a match to TRBD2. Germline V gene sequence: CDR1 KGHSH, CDR2 LQKENI. This CDR3 spans 18 amino acids. V lost 2 bases and J lost 8; bases outside the gene matches: 12. CDR3 loop: CASSPGGLAGPAWHEQFF. The CDR3 DNA follows: TGTGCCAGCTCACCAGGGGGACTAGCGGGACCTGCCTGGCATGAGCAGTTCTTC.

This clonotype was recorded many times. This chain joins TRBV7-8 and TRBJ2-3, with a tentative D call TRBD2 (5 bases). The germline CDR1 and CDR2 sequences are SGHVS and FQNEAQ. This CDR3 comprises 13 residues. V lost 5 bases, J lost 5 bases, and 11 bases lay in between. The CDR3 sequence is CASSPSFEDTQYF. In DNA form, the CDR3 reads TGTGCCAGCAGCCCTAGCTTCGAAGATACGCAGTATTTT.

The V call is TRBV5-1, the J call TRBJ1-1, with a possible D match to TRBD1 (5 bases). Germline CDR1 is SGHRS and CDR2 is YFSETQ. The ends were cut back, 0 bases at V and 5 bases at J, with 17 bases in the middle. This CDR3 is built from 16 residues. CDR3 nucleotides: TGCGCCAGCAGCTTGGATGGGGCAAGGTCAGGGACTGAAGCTTTCTTT. Amino acid sequence: CASSLDGARSGTEAFF.

In this sample, this clonotype turned up many times. The gene calls are TRBV28 and TRBJ2-5, with 9 bases fitting TRBD1. V shed 4 bases, J shed 5 bases, and the junction held 11 bases outside the gene matches. The CDR3 length is 16 residues. Per germline, CDR1 MDHEN and CDR2 SYDVKM. The CDR3 loop is CASSSLGQGKGETQYF. In DNA form, the CDR3 reads TGTGCCAGCAGTTCTTTAGGACAGGGGAAGGGGGAGACCCAGTACTTC.

The rearrangement joins TRBV7-8 to TRBJ2-1, with D possibly being TRBD2 (5 bases). CDR3 length: 13 residues. Germline CDR1 is SGHVS and CDR2 is FQNEAQ. Trimming removed 11 bases from V and 2 bases from J, with 13 bases in between. The CDR3 is CAVGGRTYNEQFF. In nucleotides, the CDR3 is TGTGCCGTTGGAGGTAGAACCTACAATGAGCAGTTCTTC.

Comment on this clonotype: Just one base apart from a much larger clone, this may be a read error. V is TRBV20-1 and J is TRBJ2-7; 9 bases are shared with TRBD1. This CDR3 has 14 residues. The germline CDR1 and CDR2 sequences are DFQATT and SNEGSKA (reference sequence). With 3 bases clipped from V and 7 bases from J, the junction kept 10 bases outside the gene matches. The CDR3 region has the DNA TGCAGTGCTAGGCCGGAACAGGGGGCAAAAGAGCAGTACTTC. It yields the protein CSARPEQGAKEQYF.

This clonotype was seen at least ten times. The genes are TRBV30 and TRBJ2-2; tentative D call: TRBD2 (6 bases). Germline assignment: CDR1 GTSNPN and CDR2 SVGIG (reference sequence). Trimming removed 4 bases at V and 4 bases at J, with 10 bases between. This CDR3 contains 13 residues. As DNA, the CDR3 is TGTGCCTGGAATGGGGGGTTCACCGGGGAGCTGTTTTTT. This encodes CAWNGGFTGELFF.

Only a few counts were recorded for this clonotype. The chain couples TRBV27 to TRBJ1-5; D gene uncertain. Germline loops: CDR1 MNHEY, CDR2 SMNVEV (reference sequence). Trimming shortened V by 6 bases and J by 2 bases, and 14 bases separated the two germline ends. The CDR3 is made up of 15 amino acids. The chain's CDR3 is CASSPVGYGNQPQHF. CDR3 sequence (DNA): TGTGCCAGCAGCCCGGTAGGGTACGGCAATCAGCCCCAGCATTTT.

The table lists this clonotype with many counts. The V gene is TRBV28, the J gene TRBJ2-7; 7 bases align to TRBD1. This CDR3 has 14 residues. The junction had 8 bases not matched to a gene; V was cut back by 6 bases and J by 3 bases. Germline V gene sequence: CDR1 MDHEN, CDR2 SYDVKM. The CDR3 here is CASSRQGSSYEQYF. DNA for the CDR3: TGTGCCAGCAGCAGACAGGGTTCTAGCTACGAGCAGTACTTC.

Only a few counts were recorded for this clonotype. The J gene is TRBJ1-4, the V gene TRBV9, with D unresolved. Germline CDR1 SGDLS, CDR2 YYNGEE. The CDR3 extends over 15 amino acids. V lost 0 bases to trimming and J lost 2 bases, with 8 bases between them. CDR3 protein: CASSVGLSTNEKLFF. CDR3 DNA: TGTGCCAGCAGCGTAGGGTTGAGCACTAATGAAAAACTGTTTTTT.

This clonotype was seen at least ten times. The chain carries TRBV9 and TRBJ1-2; TRBD1 aligns across 10 bases. J lost 4 bases, V lost 0 bases, and 3 bases had no gene match. The CDR3 extends over 15 amino acids. The germline V gene encodes CDR1 SGDLS and CDR2 YYNGEE. The CDR3, as DNA: TGTGCCAGCAGCGTAGAGGGACAGGGGACCTATGGCTACACCTTC. Translating it yields CASSVEGQGTYGYTF.

In this sample, this clonotype turned up many times. The chain joins TRBV27 to TRBJ2-1; the D gene is possibly TRBD2 (5 bases). Per germline, CDR1 MNHEY and CDR2 SMNVEV (reference sequence). This CDR3 region has 15 residues. The germline V and J ends were trimmed by 5 bases and 0 bases, with 11 bases remaining between them. The CDR3 nucleotides are TGTGCCAGCAGTACCTGGACTCCCTCCTACAATGAGCAGTTCTTC. Translated: CASSTWTPSYNEQFF.

This clonotype turned up a few times. This sequence joins TRBV7-6 and TRBJ1-1, with D tentatively TRBD1 (5 bases). This CDR3 comprises 15 residues. Germline CDR1 SGHVS, CDR2 FNYEAQ. Trimming stripped 2 bases from V and 4 bases from J, with 14 bases between. CDR3 DNA: TGTGCCAGCAGCTTATTGGTCTCGGGGGGCACTGAAGCTTTCTTT. This codes for CASSLLVSGGTEAFF. The full variable domain, with the rest looked up from reference TRBV7-6 and TRBJ1-1, is GAGVSQSPRYKVTKRGQDVALRCDPISGHVSLYWYRQALGQGPEFLTYFNYEAQQDKSGLPNDRFSAERPEGSISTLTIQRTEQRDSAMYRCASSLLVSGGTEAFFGQGTRLTVV.

This clonotype occurred a few times. The V gene is TRBV7-3, the J gene TRBJ2-2, with 8 bases that match TRBD2. The germline CDR1 and CDR2 sequences are SGHTA and FQGTGA. With V trimmed by 4 bases and J by 7 bases, 8 bases remained unmatched. The CDR3 has 15 amino acids. CDR3 sequence reads: CASSSTGGVGGELFF. CDR3 coding DNA: TGTGCCAGCAGCTCCACGGGAGGGGTCGGCGGGGAGCTGTTTTTT.

The table lists this clonotype with a few counts. The CDR3 sequence is CAISGSLAGGRNEQFF. The CDR3 DNA sequence: TGTGCCATCAGTGGCTCACTAGCGGGAGGGCGTAATGAGCAGTTCTTC. The chain is built from TRBV10-3 and TRBJ2-1, with 13 bases lining up with TRBD2. The CDR3 loop spans 16 amino acids. The germline gives CDR1 ENHRY, CDR2 SYGVKD. Unmatched junction bases numbered 7, after V lost 4 bases and J lost 7 bases.

This clonotype was recorded many times. The chain combines TRBV2 with TRBJ2-3; D may correspond to TRBD1 or TRBD2 (6 bases each). V was pared by 8 bases and J by 6 bases, with 30 bases between. Germline CDR1 is SNHLY and CDR2 is FYNNEI. The CDR3 is 18 amino acids. CDR3 loop: CASWGHTRESDVRDTQYF. The CDR3 DNA reads TGTGCCAGCTGGGGGCATACTCGGGAGAGCGACGTGCGGGATACGCAGTATTTT. The variable domain in full, completed from reference TRBV2 and TRBJ2-3, reads EPEVTQTPSHQVTQMGQEVILRCVPISNHLYFYWYRQILGQKVEFLVSFYNNEISEKSEIFDDQFSVERPDGSNFTLKIRSTKLEDSAMYFCASWGHTRESDVRDTQYFGPGTRLTVL.

This clonotype was found many times. CDR3 nucleotide sequence: TGTGCCAGCAGAACGCCGACTAGCGGGAGCCAAGAGACCCAGTACTTC. Protein product: CASRTPTSGSQETQYF. The chain couples TRBV7-9 to TRBJ2-5; 12 nucleotides match TRBD2. The CDR3 has 16 amino acids. From germline, CDR1 is SEHNR and CDR2 FQNEAQ (reference sequence). Trimming cost V 6 bases and J 1 base; bases outside gene matches: 6.

The table lists this clonotype with a few counts. The chain couples TRBV4-1 to TRBJ2-1; 7 bases line up with TRBD2. Germline V gene data show CDR1 as MGHRA and CDR2 as YSYEKL. The CDR3 length is 16 residues. The trim removed 1 base at V and 4 bases at J, leaving 7 bases unmatched. The CDR3, as DNA: TGCGCCAGCAGCCAAGCGGGGGGATTAGGGTACAATGAGCAGTTCTTC. This codes for CASSQAGGLGYNEQFF.